This TCR beta chain was retrieved from a study of blood T cell repertoires in COVID-19. About the study: Donors in the United States, Italy and Spain gave samples during acute or convalescent COVID-19. T cells, B-cell-depleted T cells, or PBMCs provided the cDNA or gDNA that served as material.

The V and J ends lost 8 bases and 1 base respectively, with 16 bases between them. This CDR3 is built from 14 residues. CDR1 is GTSNPN, CDR2 SVGIG, per germline (reference sequence). As processed by the authors: How many nucleated cells were present was estimated from reference gene primer amplification. Some clones are missing from TCRdb's copy, which holds only in-frame ones; the method was immunoSEQ multiplex PCR. From that table come the V and J calls and clone size; the DNA was used to work out D and trimming. Of 200,000 or so clones in the sample, roughly four fifths were seen once. The sample was peripheral blood. The receptor was isolated from a human donor with acute or convalescent COVID-19. The donor label of this sample is uncertain. J is TRBJ2-3 and V is TRBV30, with D possibly matching TRBD2 (5 bases). This CDR3 is CALGGTRGTDTQYF. For the CDR3, the DNA is TGTGCCCTGGGCGGAACTAGGGGCACAGATACGCAGTATTTT.